This TCR beta chain was found in a study of shared clonotypes between healthy human individuals. Here immunoSEQ multiplex PCR was the method, and the copy in TCRdb shows in-frame clones only, minus some. Of about 2.3 million clones listed, 85% to 95% are singletons. V lost 10 bases and J 8 bases, leaving 17 bases between the germline ends. This CDR3 contains 12 residues. CDR1 is MDHEN and CDR2 is SYDVKM in the germline V gene. The genes are TRBV28 and TRBJ1-1, with D unclear. Sequencing was carried out using naive CD4+ T cells from PBMCs. Subset of the sample: CD45RA+ positively selected. This TCR was recovered from a man younger than 30 in good health. Some clones in this sample may be carry-over from other donors' samples. CDR3 sequence: CATKIRVGEAFF. In DNA, the CDR3 is TGTGCCACCAAGATCCGAGTCGGGGAAGCTTTCTTT.